This is a list of T cell receptor beta chains from one sample in a study of T cells in Graves' hyperthyroidism and ophthalmopathy. MiXCR, applied by TCRdb to the multiplex PCR reads, yields one record per CDR3 protein. The sample lists a few hundred thousand distinct CDR3 sequences; about 15% were seen once. Specimen: blood. The receptors stem from a woman under 40 with Graves' hyperthyroidism. CDR3s include the opening cysteine and the closing phenylalanine or tryptophan.

V: TRBV10-3
J: TRBJ2-1
CDR3: CAISNLAGGARNEQFF

V: TRBV28
J: TRBJ2-1
CDR3: CASSPGLAGNEQFF

V: TRBV24-1
J: TRBJ2-7
CDR3: CATSDSTRGYEQYF

V: TRBV5-6
J: TRBJ2-7
CDR3: CASSAGLRSYEQYF

V: TRBV3-1
J: TRBJ2-7
CDR3: CASSRGAGGGEQYF

V: TRBV20-1
J: TRBJ2-2
CDR3: CSATGGGRNTGELFF

V: TRBV20-1
J: TRBJ2-3
CDR3: CSARSGDGTDTQYF

V: TRBV28
J: TRBJ2-7
CDR3: CASSLFGRVNEQYF

V: TRBV7-9
J: TRBJ2-3
CDR3: CASILGRDTQYF

V: TRBV29-1
J: TRBJ1-5
CDR3: CSARTDPNQPQHF

V: TRBV18
J: TRBJ2-7
CDR3: CASSPNFGDEQYF

V: TRBV7-3
J: TRBJ2-7
CDR3: CASSSSSGYEQYF

V: TRBV5-1
J: TRBJ2-1
CDR3: CASSLIAGGSNEQFF

V: TRBV30
J: TRBJ2-1
CDR3: CAWRTVPTAFGEQFF

V: TRBV30
J: TRBJ2-1
CDR3: CAWSRSEQGEQFF

V: TRBV20-1
J: TRBJ2-5
CDR3: CSARTPDIETQYF

V: TRBV6-1
J: TRBJ2-4
CDR3: CASSELGTNIQYF

V: TRBV18
J: TRBJ2-3
CDR3: CASSASGRGSTDTQYF

V: TRBV9
J: TRBJ2-1
CDR3: CASTPSVFSSYNEQFF

V: TRBV6-1
J: TRBJ2-1
CDR3: CASSKLAGGRNEQFF

V: TRBV27
J: TRBJ2-7
CDR3: CASNPQGGTAYEQYF

V: TRBV7-9
J: TRBJ2-2
CDR3: CASSLRGDPLLTGELFF

V: TRBV5-5
J: TRBJ1-1
CDR3: CASSFGRNTEAFF

V: TRBV29-1
J: TRBJ2-7
CDR3: CSVGVVDRGYEQYF

V: TRBV6-1
J: TRBJ2-2
CDR3: CAFGTSGRPANTGELFF

V: TRBV7-3
J: TRBJ2-7
CDR3: CASSLQGSSRHEQYF

V: TRBV10-3
J: TRBJ2-3
CDR3: CAITSGTGVGDTQYF

V: TRBV7-2
J: TRBJ2-7
CDR3: CASSSFLGSAYEQYF

V: TRBV9
J: TRBJ2-7
CDR3: CASSVDPSGSYEQYF

V: TRBV13
J: TRBJ1-1
CDR3: CASSFFLTGVGEAFF

V: TRBV11-2
J: TRBJ1-1
CDR3: CASSRDTDEAFF

V: TRBV2
J: TRBJ1-1
CDR3: CASSGLEGNTEAFF

V: TRBV10-3
J: TRBJ2-3
CDR3: CAISVAGTSTDTQYF

V: TRBV20-1
J: TRBJ2-2
CDR3: CSARAPGLAGGRTGELFF

V: TRBV28
J: TRBJ2-7
CDR3: CASSLSGGLAYEQYF

V: TRBV28
J: TRBJ2-5
CDR3: CAIQPAQGETQYF

V: TRBV12-3/TRBV12-4
J: TRBJ2-3
CDR3: CASRRGTGGSTDTQYF

V: TRBV3-1
J: TRBJ2-3
CDR3: CASSQRDPLDTQYF

V: TRBV28
J: TRBJ2-7
CDR3: CASSLEGGSGYEQYF

V: TRBV9
J: TRBJ1-4
CDR3: CASSSDRVSEKLFF

V: TRBV20-1
J: TRBJ1-2
CDR3: CSAREHGAYGYTF

V: TRBV29-1
J: TRBJ2-3
CDR3: CSVELLAGGLADTQYF